The 10 T cell receptor beta chains reported below all come from one sample, sequenced in a study of OX40 agonist ivuxolimab in advanced cancers. Libraries were prepared by immunoSEQ multiplex PCR; TCRdb keeps only in-frame clonotypes and omits some of them. Here the sample spans fewer than 120,000 clones, roughly 89% being singletons. The sequences come from CD4+ or CD8+ T cells sorted from blood, collected in a trial of the OX40 agonist ivuxolimab. The receptors were gathered from an adult with an advanced solid tumor such as melanoma, head and neck, liver or kidney cancer.

This CDR3 reads CASSLSIFKNIQYF. The CDR3 DNA follows: TGTGCCAGCAGCTTAAGTATCTTCAAAAACATTCAGTACTTC. The chain uses TRBV7-2 and TRBJ2-4, with D unresolved. CDR3 length: 14 residues. Trimming stripped 2 bases from V and 3 bases from J, with 8 bases between. Germline V gene sequence: CDR1 SGHTA, CDR2 FQGNSA.

The rearrangement links TRBV28 to TRBJ2-7; D remains ambiguous. This CDR3 is built from 16 residues. In germline, CDR1 is MDHEN, CDR2 SYDVKM. Trimming pared 3 bases from V and 3 bases from J, leaving 18 bases between. Here the CDR3 reads CASSFTLDSLRYEQYF. The CDR3, as DNA: TGTGCCAGCAGTTTCACCCTTGACTCCCTGCGCTACGAGCAGTACTTC. Combining the CDR3 with reference TRBV28 and TRBJ2-7 gives the whole variable domain DVKVTQSSRYLVKRTGEKVFLECVQDMDHENMFWYRQDPGLGLRLIYFSYDVKMKEKGDIPEGYSVSREKKERFSLILESASTNQTSMYLCASSFTLDSLRYEQYFGPGTRLTVT.

The chain is built from TRBV14 and TRBJ2-2; D not resolved. This CDR3 has 14 residues. Germline V gene sequence: CDR1 SGHDN, CDR2 FVKESK. The V gene lost 4 bases and the J gene lost 4 bases, with 10 bases spanning the gap. The CDR3 nucleotides are TGTGCCAGCAGCCTCTTTGGATCCACCGGGGAGCTGTTTTTT. Amino acid sequence: CASSLFGSTGELFF.

The chain combines TRBV21-1 with TRBJ2-1; the DNA was not compared with TRBD2, the D call given in the table. TRBV21-1 is a listed pseudogene. The CDR3 runs 17 residues. The CDR3 bases are TGTGCCAGCAGCAAACGGCGACTAGCGGGAGAATACAATGAGCAGTTCTTC. Translation: CASSKRRLAGEYNEQFF.

DNA of the CDR3: TGTGCCAGCAGTTTGGCACAGGGCGGCGAAAAACTGTTTTTT. Amino acids: CASSLAQGGEKLFF. The V gene is TRBV27, the J gene TRBJ1-4; possible D gene TRBD1, 6 bases. CDR3 length: 14 residues. Germline values: CDR1 MNHEY, CDR2 SMNVEV (reference sequence). Trimming cost V 3 bases and J 8 bases, with 13 bases left between them.

The chain combines TRBV5-1 with TRBJ2-2, with 7 bases that match TRBD2. The CDR3 runs to 16 residues. Germline lookup yields CDR1 SGHRS and CDR2 YFSETQ. V dropped 1 base and J dropped 0; count of bases not matched to a gene: 3. The CDR3 spells CASSLLGGSNTGELFF. CDR3 coding DNA: TGCGCCAGCAGCTTGCTGGGGGGGTCGAACACCGGGGAGCTGTTTTTT.

The V call is TRBV27, the J call TRBJ2-1; D gene uncertain. The germline V gene has CDR1 MNHEY and CDR2 SMNVEV (reference sequence). The V end lost 3 bases, the J end lost 9 bases, and 9 bases lay between the germline ends. The CDR3 is 12 residues long. The CDR3 nucleotides are TGTGCCAGCAGTTTTAGGTCTGGTGAGCAGTTCTTC. It translates to CASSFRSGEQFF.

The chain joins TRBV7-2 to TRBJ2-2; TRBD2 matches at 11 bases. Germline V gives CDR1 SGHTA, CDR2 FQGNSA. Unmatched junction bases numbered 5, after V lost 1 base and J lost 7 bases. The CDR3 extends over 16 amino acids. CDR3 sequence: CASSLVGLAGGGELFF. In nucleotides, the CDR3 is TGTGCCAGCAGCTTAGTAGGGCTAGCGGGAGGCGGGGAGCTGTTTTTT.

CDR3 amino acids: CAWGGDSNQPQHF. The CDR3 nucleotides are TGTGCCTGGGGAGGGGATAGCAATCAGCCCCAGCATTTT. V and J are TRBV30 and TRBJ1-5, with a weak D call TRBD1 (5 bases). The CDR3 is made up of 13 amino acids. Looked up from germline, CDR1 is GTSNPN and CDR2 is SVGIG (reference sequence). V was pared by 5 bases and J by 0 bases, with 8 bases between.

The chain joins TRBV4-2 to TRBJ2-2, with TRBD2 matching over 7 bases. The CDR3 loop spans 16 amino acids. Germline V lookup: CDR1 LGHNA, CDR2 YNFKEQ. Trimming took 3 bases from V and 0 from J; bases not matched to a gene: 4. Here the CDR3 reads CASSHGTTSNTGELFF. CDR3 nucleotides: TGTGCCAGCAGCCACGGGACTACCTCGAACACCGGGGAGCTGTTTTTT.